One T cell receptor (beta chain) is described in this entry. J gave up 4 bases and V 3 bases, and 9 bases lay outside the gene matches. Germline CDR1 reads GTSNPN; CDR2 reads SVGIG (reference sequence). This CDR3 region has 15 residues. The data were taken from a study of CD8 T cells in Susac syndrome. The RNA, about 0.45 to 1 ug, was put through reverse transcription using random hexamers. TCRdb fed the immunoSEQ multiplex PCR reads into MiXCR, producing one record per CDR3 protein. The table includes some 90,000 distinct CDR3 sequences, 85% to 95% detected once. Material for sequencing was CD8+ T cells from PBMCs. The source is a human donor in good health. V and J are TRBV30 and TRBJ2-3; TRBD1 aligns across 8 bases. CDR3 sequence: CAWSPWAGGPDTQYF. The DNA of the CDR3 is TGTGCCTGGAGCCCCTGGGCAGGGGGCCCAGATACGCAGTATTTT.